This TCR beta chain is drawn from a study of glioma-infiltrating T cells. Per germline, CDR1 SNHLY and CDR2 FYNNEI. The germline V and J ends were trimmed by 6 bases and 4 bases, with 7 bases remaining between them. There are 11 residues in the CDR3. This clonotype was observed at least ten times. Its antigen is still unknown. Whole-study results and caveats: Above-expected tissue-blood divergence occurred in all gliomas, most in low-grade ones. Very few CDR3 sequences were shared between tissue and blood.

The iRepertoire nested amplicon-rescue multiplex PCR amplified TCR alpha and beta CDR3s from RNA. Input was roughly 95-400 ng of tissue mRNA or PBMC total RNA. TCRdb redid the calling of the multiplex PCR reads with MiXCR, one entry per CDR3 protein. The sample yields 40,000 or so distinct CDR3 sequences, approximately 20% seen once. This TCR was recovered from a human donor with low-grade glioma or glioblastoma, undergoing nonglioma brain surgery, or in good health (not recorded which). This chain links TRBV2 with TRBJ2-7; D unresolved. Material for sequencing was glioma tissue, nonneoplastic brain tissue, or PBMCs (not recorded which). CDR3 loop: CASRAAYEQYF. DNA of the CDR3: TGTGCCAGCAGGGCGGCTTACGAGCAGTACTTC.